This T cell receptor (beta chain) was profiled in a study of long-term antiretroviral therapy in people with HIV. People in the study who had HIV all got their treatment in the United States. They ran version v3.0 of the immunoSEQ assay at survey level. The assay was immunoSEQ multiplex PCR, and TCRdb's table has in-frame clones only and misses some. The sample holds 30,000 to 40,000 clones, about 85% seen once. The CDR3 consists of 14 residues. The V gene end was trimmed by 1 base and the J gene end by 9 bases; junction bases not matched to a gene: 9. Germline V gives CDR1 SGHTA, CDR2 FQGNSA. This chain links TRBV7-2 with TRBJ2-7; 7 bases map to TRBD2. The clonotype comes from a man younger than 30 with HIV. The sequenced sample was unsorted PBMCs, obtained 1.1 years after starting antiretroviral therapy. CDR3 DNA: TGTGCCAGCAGCTTAGGAGATTGGCGGGGGTCGCAGTACTTC. Translated: CASSLGDWRGSQYF.